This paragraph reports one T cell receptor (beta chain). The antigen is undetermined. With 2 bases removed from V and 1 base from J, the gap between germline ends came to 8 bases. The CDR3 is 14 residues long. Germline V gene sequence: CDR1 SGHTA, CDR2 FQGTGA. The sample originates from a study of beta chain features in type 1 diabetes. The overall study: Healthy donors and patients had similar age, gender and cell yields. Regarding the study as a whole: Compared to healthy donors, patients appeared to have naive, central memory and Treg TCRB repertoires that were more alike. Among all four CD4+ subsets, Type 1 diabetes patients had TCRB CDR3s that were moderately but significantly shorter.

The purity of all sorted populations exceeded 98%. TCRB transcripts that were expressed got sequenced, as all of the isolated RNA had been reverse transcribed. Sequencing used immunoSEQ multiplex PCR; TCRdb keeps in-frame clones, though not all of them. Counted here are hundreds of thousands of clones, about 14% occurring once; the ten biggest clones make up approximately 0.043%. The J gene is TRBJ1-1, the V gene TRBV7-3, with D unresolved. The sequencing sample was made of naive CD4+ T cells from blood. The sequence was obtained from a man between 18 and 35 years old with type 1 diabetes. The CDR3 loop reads CASSLGSGNTEAFF. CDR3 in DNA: TGTGCCAGCAGCTTAGGGTCTGGGAACACTGAAGCTTTCTTT. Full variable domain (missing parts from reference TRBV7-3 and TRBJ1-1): GAGVSQTPSNKVTEKGKYVELRCDPISGHTALYWYRQSLGQGPEFLIYFQGTGAADDSGLPNDRFFAVRPEGSVSTLKIQRTERGDSAVYLCASSLGSGNTEAFFGQGTRLTVV.